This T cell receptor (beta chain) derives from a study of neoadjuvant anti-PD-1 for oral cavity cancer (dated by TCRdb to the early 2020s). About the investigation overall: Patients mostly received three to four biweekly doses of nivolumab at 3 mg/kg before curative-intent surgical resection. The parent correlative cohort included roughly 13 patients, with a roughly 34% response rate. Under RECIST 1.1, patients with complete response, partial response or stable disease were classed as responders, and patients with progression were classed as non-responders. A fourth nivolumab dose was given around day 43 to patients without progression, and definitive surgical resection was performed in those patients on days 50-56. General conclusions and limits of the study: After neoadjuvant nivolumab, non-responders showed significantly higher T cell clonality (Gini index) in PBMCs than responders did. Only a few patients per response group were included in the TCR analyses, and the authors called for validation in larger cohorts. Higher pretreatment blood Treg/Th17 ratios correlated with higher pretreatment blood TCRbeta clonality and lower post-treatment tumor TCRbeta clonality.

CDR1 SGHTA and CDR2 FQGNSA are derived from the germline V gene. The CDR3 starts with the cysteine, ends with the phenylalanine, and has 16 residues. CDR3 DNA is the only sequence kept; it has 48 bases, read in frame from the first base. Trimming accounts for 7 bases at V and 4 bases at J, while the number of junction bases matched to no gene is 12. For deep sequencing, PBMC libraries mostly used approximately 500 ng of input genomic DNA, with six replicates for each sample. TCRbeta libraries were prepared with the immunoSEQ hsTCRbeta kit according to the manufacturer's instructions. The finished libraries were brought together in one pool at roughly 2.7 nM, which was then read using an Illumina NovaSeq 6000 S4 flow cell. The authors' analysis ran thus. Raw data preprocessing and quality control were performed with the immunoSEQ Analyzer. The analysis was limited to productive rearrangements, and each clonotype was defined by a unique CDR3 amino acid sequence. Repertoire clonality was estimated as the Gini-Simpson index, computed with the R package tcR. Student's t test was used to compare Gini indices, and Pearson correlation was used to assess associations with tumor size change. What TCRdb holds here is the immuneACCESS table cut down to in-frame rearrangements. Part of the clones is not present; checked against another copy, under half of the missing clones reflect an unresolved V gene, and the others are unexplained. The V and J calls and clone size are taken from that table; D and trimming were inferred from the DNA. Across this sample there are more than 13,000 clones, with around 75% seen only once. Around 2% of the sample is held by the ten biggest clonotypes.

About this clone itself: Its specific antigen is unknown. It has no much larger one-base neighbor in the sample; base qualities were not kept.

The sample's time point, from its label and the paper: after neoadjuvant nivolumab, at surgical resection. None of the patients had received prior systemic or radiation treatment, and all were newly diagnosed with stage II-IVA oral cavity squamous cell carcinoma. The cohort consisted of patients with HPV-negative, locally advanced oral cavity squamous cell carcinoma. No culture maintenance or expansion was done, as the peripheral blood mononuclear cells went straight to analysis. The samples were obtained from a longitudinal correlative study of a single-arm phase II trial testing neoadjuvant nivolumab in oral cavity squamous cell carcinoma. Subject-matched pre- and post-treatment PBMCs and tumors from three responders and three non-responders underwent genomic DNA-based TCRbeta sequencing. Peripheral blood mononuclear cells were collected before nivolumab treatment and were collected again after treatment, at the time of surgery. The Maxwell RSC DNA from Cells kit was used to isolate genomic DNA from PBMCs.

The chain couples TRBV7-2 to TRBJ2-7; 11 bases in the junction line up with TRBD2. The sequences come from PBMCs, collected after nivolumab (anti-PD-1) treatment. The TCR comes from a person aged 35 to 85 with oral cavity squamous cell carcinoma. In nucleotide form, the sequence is TGTGCCAGCACCCTACATAGCGGGAGGGCCGCGTACGAGCAGTACTTC. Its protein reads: CASTLHSGRAAYEQYF.